This TCR beta chain was sequenced for a study of control samples from healthy donors and cancer patients. Libraries were prepared by immunoSEQ multiplex PCR; TCRdb keeps only in-frame clonotypes and omits some of them. The sample shows about 140,000 clones, under 95% of them seen only once. In its sample, this clone was seen once. V lost 1 base and J lost 2; bases outside the gene matches: 3. The CDR3 spans 16 residues. Germline assignment: CDR1 SGHNT and CDR2 YENEEA. This chain links TRBV11-3 with TRBJ2-1, with TRBD2 identical over 9 bases. The source is a man aged 35 to 55 in good health. The source material was blood. CDR3 sequence reads: CASSLGAGGAYNEQFF. Here the CDR3 DNA reads TGTGCCAGCAGCTTAGGGGCGGGAGGGGCCTACAATGAGCAGTTCTTC.